This TCR beta chain was recovered during a study of blood T cell repertoires in COVID-19. Overall study context: COVID-19 samples, acute and convalescent, were from the United States, Italy and Spain. The cDNA or gDNA used as material had been derived from T cells, B-cell-depleted T cells, or PBMCs.

Seattle patient enrollment occurred during active infection, with longitudinal follow-up thereafter. The CDR3 runs 13 residues. V was trimmed by 2 bases and J by 6 bases, leaving 10 bases between them. Germline V gene data show CDR1 as LNHDA and CDR2 as SQIVND (reference sequence). Original methodology: Amplification with reference gene primers provided the estimates of nucleated cell counts. Only in-frame clones appear in the TCRdb table, and some are missing; sequencing was by immunoSEQ multiplex PCR. V and J calls and clone size are copied from that table; D and trimming were computed from the DNA. The data hold around 210,000 clones, with approximately 84% observed a single time.

This receptor was taken from a woman aged 80 or older with COVID-19, enrolled during active disease. Material for sequencing was peripheral blood. This chain links TRBV19 with TRBJ1-1, with D uncertain. CDR3 region: CASSISMIAEAFF. CDR3 nucleotides: TGTGCCAGTAGTATATCTATGATCGCTGAAGCTTTCTTT.